One T cell receptor (beta chain) is described in this entry. Assay used: immunoSEQ multiplex PCR; TCRdb lists only in-frame clones, some missing. Of roughly 49,000 clones listed, about 86% are singletons. These data are taken from a study of blood T cell repertoires in COVID-19. Across the whole study: Italy, Spain and the United States were the sources of the convalescent and acute COVID-19 samples. PBMCs, B-cell-depleted T cells, or T cells were the source of the cDNA or gDNA that made up the material.

The sample was peripheral blood. The TCR originated in a woman older than 75 with acute or convalescent COVID-19.

The CDR3 DNA reads TGTGCCAGCAGCCAGTCGGGAATGGGGATACACGAGCAGTACTTC. It specifies CASSQSGMGIHEQYF. The rearrangement links TRBV11-2 to TRBJ2-7; D possibly corresponds to TRBD2 (5 bases). Germline values: CDR1 SGHAT, CDR2 FQNNGV. This CDR3 has 15 residues. V was clipped by 5 bases and J by 5 bases, with 19 bases between them.